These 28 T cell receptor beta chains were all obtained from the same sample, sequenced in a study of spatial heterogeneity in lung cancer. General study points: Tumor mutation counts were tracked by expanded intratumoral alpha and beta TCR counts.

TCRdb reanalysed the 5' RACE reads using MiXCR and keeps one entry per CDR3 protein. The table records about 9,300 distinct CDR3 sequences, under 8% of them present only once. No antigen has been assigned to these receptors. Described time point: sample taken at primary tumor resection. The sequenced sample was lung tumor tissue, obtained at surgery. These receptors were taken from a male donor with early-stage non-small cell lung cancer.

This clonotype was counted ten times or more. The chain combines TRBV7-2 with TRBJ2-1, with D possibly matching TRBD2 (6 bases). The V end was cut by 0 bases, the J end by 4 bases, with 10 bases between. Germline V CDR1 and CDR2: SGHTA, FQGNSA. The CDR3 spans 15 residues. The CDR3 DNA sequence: TGTGCCAGCAGCTTAGCCGGGGGTGCTTACAATGAGCAGTTCTTC. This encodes CASSLAGGAYNEQFF.

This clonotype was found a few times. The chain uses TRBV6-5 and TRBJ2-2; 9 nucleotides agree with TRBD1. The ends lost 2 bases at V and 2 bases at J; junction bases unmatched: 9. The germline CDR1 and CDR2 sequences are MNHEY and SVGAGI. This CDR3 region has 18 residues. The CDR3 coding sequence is TGTGCCAGCAGTTACCCCACAAGGGGACAGGGTAACACCGGGGAGCTGTTTTTT. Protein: CASSYPTRGQGNTGELFF.

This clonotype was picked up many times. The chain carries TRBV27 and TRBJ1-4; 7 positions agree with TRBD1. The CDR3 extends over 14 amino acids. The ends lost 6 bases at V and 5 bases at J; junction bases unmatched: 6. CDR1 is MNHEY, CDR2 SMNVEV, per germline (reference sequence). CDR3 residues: CASRTGTENEKLFF. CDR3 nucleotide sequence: TGTGCCAGCAGAACCGGGACAGAGAATGAAAAACTGTTTTTT.

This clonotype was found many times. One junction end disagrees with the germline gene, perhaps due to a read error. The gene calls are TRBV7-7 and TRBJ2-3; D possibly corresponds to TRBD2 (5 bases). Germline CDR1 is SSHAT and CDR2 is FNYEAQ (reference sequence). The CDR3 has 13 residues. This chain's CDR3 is CASSLAWRDTQYF. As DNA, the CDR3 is TGTGCTAGCAGCTTAGCGTGGCGGGATACGCAGTATTTT.

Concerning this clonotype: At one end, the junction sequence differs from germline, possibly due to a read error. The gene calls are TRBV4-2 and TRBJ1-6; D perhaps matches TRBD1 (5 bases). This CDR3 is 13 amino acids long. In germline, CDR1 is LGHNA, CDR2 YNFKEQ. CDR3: CASSQGAREQVTF. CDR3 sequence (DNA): TGTGCCAGCAGCCAAGGGGCGCGTGAACAGGTGACTTTT.

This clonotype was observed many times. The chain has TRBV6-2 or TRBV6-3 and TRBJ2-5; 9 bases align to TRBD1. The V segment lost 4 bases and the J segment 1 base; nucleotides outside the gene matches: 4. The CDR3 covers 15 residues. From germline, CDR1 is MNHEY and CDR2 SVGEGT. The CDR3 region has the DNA TGTGCCAGCAGTTGGGGGACAGGGTCCCAAGAGACCCAGTACTTC. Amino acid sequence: CASSWGTGSQETQYF.

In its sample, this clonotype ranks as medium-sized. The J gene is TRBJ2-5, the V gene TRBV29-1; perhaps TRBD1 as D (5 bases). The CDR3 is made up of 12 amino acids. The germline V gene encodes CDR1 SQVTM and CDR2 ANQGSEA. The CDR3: CSFGQGKETQYF. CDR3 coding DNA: TGCTCCTTCGGGCAGGGAAAAGAGACCCAGTACTTC.

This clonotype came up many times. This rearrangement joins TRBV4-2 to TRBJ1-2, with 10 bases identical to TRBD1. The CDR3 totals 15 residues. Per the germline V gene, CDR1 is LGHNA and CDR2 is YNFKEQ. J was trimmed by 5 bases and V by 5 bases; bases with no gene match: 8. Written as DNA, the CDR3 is TGTGCCAGCAGCTCCGGGACAGGGGAATGGTATGGCTACACCTTC. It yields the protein CASSSGTGEWYGYTF.

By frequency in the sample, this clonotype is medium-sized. This CDR3 is CASSPPKVGHQYF. The CDR3 DNA sequence: TGTGCCAGCTCACCACCGAAGGTCGGACATCAGTACTTC. The chain couples TRBV18 to TRBJ2-5; TRBD1 might be the D (5 bases). CDR1 KGHSH and CDR2 LQKENI come from the germline V gene. This CDR3 spans 13 amino acids. The V end was cut by 0 bases, the J end by 11 bases, with 13 bases between.

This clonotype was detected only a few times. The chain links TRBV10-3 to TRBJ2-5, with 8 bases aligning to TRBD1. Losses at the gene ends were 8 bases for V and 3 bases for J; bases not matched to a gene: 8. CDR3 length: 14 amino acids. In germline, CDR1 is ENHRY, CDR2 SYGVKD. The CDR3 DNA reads TGTGCCATCGCTACCTCAGGGGGCAAAGAGACCCAGTACTTC. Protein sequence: CAIATSGGKETQYF.

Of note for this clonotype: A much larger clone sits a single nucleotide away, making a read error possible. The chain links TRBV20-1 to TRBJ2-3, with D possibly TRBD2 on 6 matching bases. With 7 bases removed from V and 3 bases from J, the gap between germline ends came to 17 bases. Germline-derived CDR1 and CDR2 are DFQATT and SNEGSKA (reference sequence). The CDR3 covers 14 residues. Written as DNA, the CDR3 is TGCAGTGAAGCGGAGGGCCGGGGGACAGATACGCAGTATTTT. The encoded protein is CSEAEGRGTDTQYF.

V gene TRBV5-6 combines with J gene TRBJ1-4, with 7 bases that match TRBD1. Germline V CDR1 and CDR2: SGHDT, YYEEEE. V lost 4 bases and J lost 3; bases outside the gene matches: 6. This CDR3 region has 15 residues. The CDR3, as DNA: TGTGCCAGCAGCGCTCAGGGGGGAGCTAATGAAAAACTGTTTTTT. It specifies CASSAQGGANEKLFF.

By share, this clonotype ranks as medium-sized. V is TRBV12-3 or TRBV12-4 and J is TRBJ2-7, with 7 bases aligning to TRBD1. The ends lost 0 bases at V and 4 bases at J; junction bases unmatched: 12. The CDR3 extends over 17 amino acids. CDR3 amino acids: CASSLASAQGQIYEQYF. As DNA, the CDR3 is TGTGCCAGCAGTTTAGCCTCGGCCCAGGGACAGATTTACGAGCAGTACTTC.

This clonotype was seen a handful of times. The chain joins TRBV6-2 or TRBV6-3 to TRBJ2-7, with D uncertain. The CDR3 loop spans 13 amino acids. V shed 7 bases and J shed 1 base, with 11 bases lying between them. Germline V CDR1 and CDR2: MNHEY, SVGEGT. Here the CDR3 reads CASISMGSYEQYF. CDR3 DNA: TGTGCCAGCATTTCCATGGGATCCTACGAGCAGTACTTC.

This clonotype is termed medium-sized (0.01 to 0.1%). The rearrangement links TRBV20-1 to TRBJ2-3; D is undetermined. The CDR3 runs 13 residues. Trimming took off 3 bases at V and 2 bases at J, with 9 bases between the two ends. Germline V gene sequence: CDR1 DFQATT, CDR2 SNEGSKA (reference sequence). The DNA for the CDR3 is TGCAGTGCTAGTGGTCAGAACACAGATACGCAGTATTTT. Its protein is CSASGQNTDTQYF.

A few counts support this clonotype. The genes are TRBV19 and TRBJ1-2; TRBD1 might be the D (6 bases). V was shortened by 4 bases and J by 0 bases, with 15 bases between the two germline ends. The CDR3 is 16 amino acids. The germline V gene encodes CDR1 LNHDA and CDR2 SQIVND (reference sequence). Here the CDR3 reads CASSTLTGTTNYGYTF. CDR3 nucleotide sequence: TGTGCCAGTAGTACCTTAACAGGGACCACTAACTATGGCTACACCTTC.

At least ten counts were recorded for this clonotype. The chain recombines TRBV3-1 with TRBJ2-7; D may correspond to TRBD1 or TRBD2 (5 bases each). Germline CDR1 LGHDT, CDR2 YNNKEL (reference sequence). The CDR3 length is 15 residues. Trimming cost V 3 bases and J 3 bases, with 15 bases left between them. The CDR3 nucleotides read TGTGCCAGCAGCCACCTAACCGGGGCAGGCTACGAGCAGTACTTC. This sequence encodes CASSHLTGAGYEQYF.

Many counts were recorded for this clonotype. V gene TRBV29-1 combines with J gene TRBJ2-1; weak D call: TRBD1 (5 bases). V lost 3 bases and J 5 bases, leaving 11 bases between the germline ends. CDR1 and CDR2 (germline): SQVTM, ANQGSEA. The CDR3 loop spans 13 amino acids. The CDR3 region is CSVEVLRDNEQFF. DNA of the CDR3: TGCAGCGTTGAGGTGCTCAGGGACAATGAGCAGTTCTTC.

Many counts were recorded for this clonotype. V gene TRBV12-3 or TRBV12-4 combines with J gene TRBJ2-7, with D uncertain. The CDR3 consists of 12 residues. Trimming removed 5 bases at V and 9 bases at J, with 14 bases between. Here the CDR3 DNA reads TGTGCCAGCAGTGGACGGTTAGGCGGGCAGTACTTC. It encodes CASSGRLGGQYF.

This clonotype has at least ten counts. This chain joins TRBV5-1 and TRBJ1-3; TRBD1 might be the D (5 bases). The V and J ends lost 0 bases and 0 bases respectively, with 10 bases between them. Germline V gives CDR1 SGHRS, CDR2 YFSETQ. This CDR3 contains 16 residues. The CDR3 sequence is CASSLGQMSSGNTIYF. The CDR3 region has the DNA TGCGCCAGCAGCTTGGGACAGATGAGCTCTGGAAACACCATATATTTT.

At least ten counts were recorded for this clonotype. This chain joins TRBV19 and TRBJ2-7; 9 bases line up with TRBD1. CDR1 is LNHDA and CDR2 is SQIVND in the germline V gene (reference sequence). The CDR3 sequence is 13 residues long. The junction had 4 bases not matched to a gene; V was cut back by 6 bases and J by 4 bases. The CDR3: CASSRGQGYEQYF. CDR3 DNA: TGTGCCAGTAGCCGGGGACAGGGATACGAGCAGTACTTC.

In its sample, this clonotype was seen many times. Here the CDR3 reads CAWTQDSAVGNTIYF. The DNA for the CDR3 is TGTGCCTGGACACAGGATAGCGCGGTCGGAAACACCATATATTTT. The V call is TRBV30, the J call TRBJ1-3, with D perhaps matching TRBD1 (5 bases). The CDR3 has 15 residues. Trimming took off 4 bases at V and 4 bases at J, with 17 bases between the two ends. Germline V CDR1 and CDR2: GTSNPN, SVGIG (reference sequence).

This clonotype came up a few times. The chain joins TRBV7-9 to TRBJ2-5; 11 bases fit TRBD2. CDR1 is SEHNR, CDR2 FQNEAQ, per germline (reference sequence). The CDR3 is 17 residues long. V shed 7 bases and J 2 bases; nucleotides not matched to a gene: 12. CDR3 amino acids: CASTHGRTSGLQETQYF. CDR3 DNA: TGTGCCAGCACCCACGGGCGGACTAGCGGGCTACAAGAGACCCAGTACTTC.

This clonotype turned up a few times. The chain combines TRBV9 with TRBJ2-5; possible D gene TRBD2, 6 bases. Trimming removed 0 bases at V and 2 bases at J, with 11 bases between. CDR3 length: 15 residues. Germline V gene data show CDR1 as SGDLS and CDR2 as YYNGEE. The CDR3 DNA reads TGTGCCAGCAGCGTAGCCGCGGCGGGACAAGAGACCCAGTACTTC. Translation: CASSVAAAGQETQYF.

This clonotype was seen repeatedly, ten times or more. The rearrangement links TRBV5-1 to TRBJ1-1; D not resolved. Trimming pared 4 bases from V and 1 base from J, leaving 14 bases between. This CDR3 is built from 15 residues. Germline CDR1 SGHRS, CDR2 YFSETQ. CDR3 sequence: CASSTLTRGNTEAFF. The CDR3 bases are TGCGCCAGCAGCACCCTAACTCGAGGGAACACTGAAGCTTTCTTT. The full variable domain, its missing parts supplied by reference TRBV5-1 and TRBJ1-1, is KAGVTQTPRYLIKTRGQQVTLSCSPISGHRSVSWYQQTPGQGLQFLFEYFSETQRNKGNFPGRFSGRQFSNSRSEMNVSTLELGDSALYLCASSTLTRGNTEAFFGQGTRLTVV.

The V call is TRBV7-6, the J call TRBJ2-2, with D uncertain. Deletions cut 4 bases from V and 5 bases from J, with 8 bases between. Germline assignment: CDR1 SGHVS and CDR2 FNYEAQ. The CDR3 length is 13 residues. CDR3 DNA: TGTGCCAGCAGCTCTATGGAGACCGGGGAGCTGTTTTTT. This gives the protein CASSSMETGELFF.

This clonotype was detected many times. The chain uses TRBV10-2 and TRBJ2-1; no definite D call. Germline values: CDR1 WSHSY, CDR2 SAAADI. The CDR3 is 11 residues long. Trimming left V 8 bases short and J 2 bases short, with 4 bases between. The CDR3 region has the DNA TGCGCCAGCTCCCCCTACAATGAGCAGTTCTTC. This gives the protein CASSPYNEQFF.

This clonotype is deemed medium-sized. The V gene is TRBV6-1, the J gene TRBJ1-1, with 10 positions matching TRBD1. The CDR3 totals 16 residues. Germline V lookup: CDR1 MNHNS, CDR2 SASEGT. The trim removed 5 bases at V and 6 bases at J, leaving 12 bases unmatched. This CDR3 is CASSTTGGGRRPEAFF. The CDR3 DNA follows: TGTGCCAGCAGTACGACAGGGGGCGGCCGTCGGCCTGAAGCTTTCTTT.